This T cell receptor beta chain derives from a study of blood T cell repertoires in COVID-19. Measured with immunoSEQ multiplex PCR; TCRdb has only the in-frame clones, and not every one. The profile covers 250,000 or so clones, with about nine tenths appearing a single time and more than 0.8% taken by the ten largest. The length of the CDR3 is 15 residues. V gave up 4 bases and J gave up 2 bases; unmatched junction bases: 8. Germline values: CDR1 LNHDA, CDR2 SQIVND (reference sequence). The sample consisted of peripheral blood. This clonotype originated in a man aged 25-45 years with COVID-19, enrolled during active disease. The chain employs TRBV19 and TRBJ2-7, with 7 bases lining up with TRBD1. In nucleotides, the CDR3 is TGTGCCAGTAGTAGCCTAAGCAGGGGGACCTACGAGCAGTACTTC. This codes for CASSSLSRGTYEQYF.